This is a list of T cell receptor beta chains from one sample in a study of blood T cell repertoires in COVID-19. Repertoires were generated with immunoSEQ multiplex PCR, while TCRdb's copy carries only in-frame clones and drops some. Among 150,000 to 200,000 clones listed, about nine tenths were seen once. Sequenced sample: peripheral blood. The receptors were sampled from a man aged 55 to 70 with acute or convalescent COVID-19. The CDR3 runs from the conserved cysteine through the conserved F or W. The order of the fields is D gene, J gene, V gene, CDR3 DNA, CDR3 protein. The D gene is left open where the match is weak.

>TRBD1|TRBJ2-3|TRBV7-2
TGTGCCAGCAGCCTACAGGGGGATACGCAGTATTTT
CASSLQGDTQYF
>TRBD2|TRBJ2-4|TRBV19
TGTGCCAGTAGTCCCTCCCCCGGACTAGCGGGGGGGTACGTCAAAAACATTCAGTACTTC
CASSPSPGLAGGYVKNIQYF
>TRBD1|TRBJ2-1|TRBV11-3
TGTGCCAGCTCACGGACGGACAGGGGACGTTACAATGAGCAGTTCTTC
CASSRTDRGRYNEQFF
>-|TRBJ1-3|TRBV11-2
TGTGCCAGCAGCTTAATCGGATTCGGGGGTTCTTTTGGAAACACCATATATTTT
CASSLIGFGGSFGNTIYF
>-|TRBJ2-2|TRBV4-1
TGCGCCAGCAGCCAAGATTGGGGAAGGGGCGGGGAGCTGTTTTTT
CASSQDWGRGGELFF
>-|TRBJ1-2|TRBV30
TGTGCCTGGAGGAGTGCAGGGCGTGAAGGCTACACCTTC
CAWRSAGREGYTF
>TRBD1|TRBJ2-5|TRBV19
TGTGCCAGTAGTATAAGTCAGGGGGCGAGAGAGACCCAGTACTTC
CASSISQGARETQYF
>-|TRBJ1-2|TRBV27
TGTGCCAGCAGTTTCAACAGGGAAAACTATGGCTACACCTTC
CASSFNRENYGYTF
>TRBD1|TRBJ1-2|TRBV7-9
TGTGCCAGCAGCTTCGGGCTCCAGGGGGCGTCGTCTAACTATGGCTACACCTTC
CASSFGLQGASSNYGYTF
>-|TRBJ1-4|TRBV5-5
TGTGCCAGCAGCTTCGCGGGTACTAATGAAAAACTGTTTTTT
CASSFAGTNEKLFF
>-|TRBJ2-5|TRBV10-3
TGTGCCATCAGTGATGGCGGGCAGGGGAGGGAAGAGACCCAGTACTTC
CAISDGGQGREETQYF
>-|TRBJ2-3|TRBV1
TGCACCAGCAGACCTCGGACTAGCGGAAGCACAGATACGCAGTATTTT
CTSRPRTSGSTDTQYF
>TRBD2|TRBJ2-2|TRBV9
TGTGCCAGCAGCTTTAGCGGGAGCTCCGGGGAGCTGTTTTTT
CASSFSGSSGELFF
>-|TRBJ2-7|TRBV6-2/TRBV6-3
TGTGCCAGCAGTTACCCACCCCGCGTGGGGCGGGAGCAGTACTTC
CASSYPPRVGREQYF
>-|TRBJ2-7|TRBV9
TGTGCCAGCAGCGTAGGGTCGAGTAACTACGAGCAGTACTTC
CASSVGSSNYEQYF